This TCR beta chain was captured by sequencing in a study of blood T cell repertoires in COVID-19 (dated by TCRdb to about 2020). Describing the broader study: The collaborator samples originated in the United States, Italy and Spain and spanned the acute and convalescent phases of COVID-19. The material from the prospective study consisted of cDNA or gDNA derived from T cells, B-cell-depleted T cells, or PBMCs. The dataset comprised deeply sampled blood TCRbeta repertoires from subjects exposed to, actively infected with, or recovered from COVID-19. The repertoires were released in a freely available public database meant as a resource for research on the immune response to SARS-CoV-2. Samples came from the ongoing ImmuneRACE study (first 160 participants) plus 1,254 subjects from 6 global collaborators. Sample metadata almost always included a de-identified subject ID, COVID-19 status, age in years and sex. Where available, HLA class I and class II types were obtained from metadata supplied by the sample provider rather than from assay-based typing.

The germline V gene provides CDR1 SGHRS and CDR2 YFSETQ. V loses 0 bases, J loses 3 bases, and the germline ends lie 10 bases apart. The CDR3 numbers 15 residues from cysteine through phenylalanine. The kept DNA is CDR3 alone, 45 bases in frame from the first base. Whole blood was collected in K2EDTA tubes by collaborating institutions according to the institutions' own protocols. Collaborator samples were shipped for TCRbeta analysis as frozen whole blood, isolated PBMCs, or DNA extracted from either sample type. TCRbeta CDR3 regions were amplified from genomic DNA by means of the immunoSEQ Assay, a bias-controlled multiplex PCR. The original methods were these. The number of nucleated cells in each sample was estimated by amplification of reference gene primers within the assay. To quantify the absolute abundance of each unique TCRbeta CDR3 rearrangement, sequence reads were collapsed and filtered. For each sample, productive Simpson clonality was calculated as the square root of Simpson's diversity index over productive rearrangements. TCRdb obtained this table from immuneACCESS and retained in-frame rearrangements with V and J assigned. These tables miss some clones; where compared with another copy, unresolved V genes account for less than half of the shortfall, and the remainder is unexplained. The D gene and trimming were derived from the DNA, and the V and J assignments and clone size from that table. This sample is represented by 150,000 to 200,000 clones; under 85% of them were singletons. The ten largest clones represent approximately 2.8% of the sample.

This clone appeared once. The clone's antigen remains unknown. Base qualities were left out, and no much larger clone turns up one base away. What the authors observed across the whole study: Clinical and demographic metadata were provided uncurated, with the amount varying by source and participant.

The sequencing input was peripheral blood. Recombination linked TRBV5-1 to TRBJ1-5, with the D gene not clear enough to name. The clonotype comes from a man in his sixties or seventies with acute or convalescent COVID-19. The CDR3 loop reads CASSLGGVFNQPQHF. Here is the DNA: TGCGCCAGCAGCTTGGGAGGAGTTTTCAATCAGCCCCAGCATTTT.